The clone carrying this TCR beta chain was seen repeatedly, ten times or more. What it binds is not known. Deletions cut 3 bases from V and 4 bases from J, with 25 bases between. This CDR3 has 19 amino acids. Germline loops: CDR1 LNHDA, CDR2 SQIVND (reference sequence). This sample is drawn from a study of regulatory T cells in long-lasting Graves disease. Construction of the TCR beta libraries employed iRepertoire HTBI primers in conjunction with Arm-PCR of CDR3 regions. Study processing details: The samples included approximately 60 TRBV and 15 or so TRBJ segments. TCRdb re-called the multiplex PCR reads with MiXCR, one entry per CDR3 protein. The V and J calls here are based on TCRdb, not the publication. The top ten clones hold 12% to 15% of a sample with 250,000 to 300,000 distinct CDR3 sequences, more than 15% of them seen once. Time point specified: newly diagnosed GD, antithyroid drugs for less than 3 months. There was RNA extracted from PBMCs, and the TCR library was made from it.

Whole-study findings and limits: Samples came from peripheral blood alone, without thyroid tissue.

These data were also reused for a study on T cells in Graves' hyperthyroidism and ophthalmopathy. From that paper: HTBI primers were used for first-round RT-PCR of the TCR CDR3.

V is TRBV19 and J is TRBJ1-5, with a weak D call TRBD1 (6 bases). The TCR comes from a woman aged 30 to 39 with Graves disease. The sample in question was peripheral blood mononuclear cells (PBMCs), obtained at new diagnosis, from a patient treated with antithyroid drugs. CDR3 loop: CASSIFLWQGSSRNQPQHF. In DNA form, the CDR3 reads TGTGCCAGTAGTATTTTCTTGTGGCAGGGGAGTTCTCGGAATCAGCCCCAGCATTTT.